This passage covers 15 T cell receptor beta chains from one sample sequenced in a study of blood T cell repertoires in COVID-19. The assay was immunoSEQ multiplex PCR, and TCRdb's table has in-frame clones only and misses some. The profile shows about 310,000 clones, 85% of them singletons. The sample taken for sequencing was PBMCs or T cells enriched from blood (not recorded which). The source of these receptors is a woman aged 30 to 39 who had been exposed to COVID-19.

V usage is TRBV24-1 and J usage is TRBJ1-5; TRBD1 agrees at 8 bases. The germline CDR1 and CDR2 sequences are KGHDR and SFDVKD. The V gene end was trimmed by 4 bases and the J gene end by 1 base; junction bases not matched to a gene: 2. CDR3 length: 15 amino acids. This CDR3 reads CATSDGQGSNQPQHF. The DNA for the CDR3 is TGTGCCACCAGTGACGGACAGGGAAGCAATCAGCCCCAGCATTTT.

The chain carries TRBV18 and TRBJ1-2, with TRBD1 as a possible D gene (5 bases). The germline gives CDR1 KGHSH, CDR2 LQKENI. The CDR3 extends over 14 amino acids. V was cut by 3 bases and J by 10 bases, with 18 bases left in between. CDR3 in amino acids: CASSPSRVENDYTF. The CDR3 nucleotides are TGTGCCAGCTCACCTAGCAGGGTGGAGAATGACTACACCTTC.

The chain uses TRBV9 and TRBJ2-1, with 8 bases identical to TRBD1. Germline trimming cut 3 bases from V and 6 bases from J; bases unmatched to any gene: 14. Germline V gene lookup returns CDR1 SGDLS and CDR2 YYNGEE. This CDR3 spans 17 amino acids. CDR3 nucleotide sequence: TGTGCCAGCAGCGCCCTACCAACGGCAGGGGGCTTCAATGAGCAGTTCTTC. Its protein product is CASSALPTAGGFNEQFF.

The rearrangement uses TRBV28 and TRBJ1-6; D is uncertain. Germline CDR1 MDHEN, CDR2 SYDVKM. The CDR3 covers 16 residues. V was pared by 6 bases and J by 2 bases, with 14 bases between. The CDR3 spells CASSRGPPTYNSPLHF. As DNA, the CDR3 is TGTGCCAGCAGCCGAGGGCCGCCGACCTATAATTCACCCCTCCACTTT.

The J gene is TRBJ1-2, the V gene TRBV11-2; possibly TRBD1 for D (5 bases). CDR3 length equals 16 residues. CDR1 and CDR2 (germline): SGHAT, FQNNGV. Trimming took 4 bases from V and 1 from J, leaving 16 bases between them. The CDR3 sequence: CASSSTGTLINYGYTF. CDR3 bases: TGTGCCAGCAGCTCCACCGGGACTCTTATTAACTATGGCTACACCTTC.

Note on this clone: The identical CDR3 is also encoded by other nucleotide sequences in the sample. This sequence joins TRBV5-1 and TRBJ1-3; tentatively, D is TRBD1 (6 bases). V lost 0 bases and J 4 bases, leaving 8 bases between the germline ends. Germline lookup yields CDR1 SGHRS and CDR2 YFSETQ. This CDR3 comprises 14 residues. This chain's CDR3 is CASSLDRAGNTIYF. CDR3 bases: TGCGCCAGCAGCTTGGACAGGGCCGGAAACACCATATATTTT.

The chain carries TRBV6-1 and TRBJ2-3; TRBD2 matches at 9 bases. Trimming at V came to 2 bases and at J to 4 bases, leaving 13 bases not matched to a gene. CDR1 and CDR2 from the germline V gene are MNHNS and SASEGT. The CDR3 extends over 18 amino acids. CDR3 coding DNA: TGTGCCAGCAGTGAATACCATATACCTCGCGGGGGGGCAGATACGCAGTATTTT. This sequence encodes CASSEYHIPRGGADTQYF.

The chain links TRBV7-9 to TRBJ1-2; D unclear. CDR1 SEHNR and CDR2 FQNEAQ come from the germline V gene (reference sequence). This CDR3 contains 12 residues. Between the trimmed V and J ends, which lost 5 bases and 8 bases, there was a span of 12 bases. Here the CDR3 reads CASSPPDWGYTF. CDR3 nucleotide sequence: TGTGCCAGCAGCCCCCCCGACTGGGGCTACACCTTC.

The chain has TRBV10-2 and TRBJ1-1; 8 nucleotides match TRBD1. The CDR3 runs to 13 residues. Germline values: CDR1 WSHSY, CDR2 SAAADI. Trimming took 6 bases from V and 1 from J; bases not matched to a gene: 1. The CDR3 reads CASRGQANTEAFF. The CDR3 DNA reads TGCGCCAGCAGGGGACAGGCGAACACTGAAGCTTTCTTT.

This clone was recorded a few times. This chain connects TRBV30 to TRBJ2-1; D unclear. The V end was cut by 4 bases, the J end by 7 bases, with 14 bases between. Germline V lookup: CDR1 GTSNPN, CDR2 SVGIG (reference sequence). CDR3 size: 13 residues. The CDR3 loop reads CAWKEIPLNEQFF. The CDR3 DNA sequence: TGTGCCTGGAAGGAGATTCCCTTAAATGAGCAGTTCTTC.

J is TRBJ2-7 and V is TRBV21-1; the table's D gene call, TRBD1, was not cross checked with the DNA. TRBV21-1 is listed as a pseudogene. CDR3 size: 14 residues. The CDR3 region is CASTKRDRGYEQYF. The CDR3 DNA reads TGTGCCAGCACCAAACGGGACAGGGGCTACGAGCAGTACTTC.

The chain joins TRBV6-2 or TRBV6-3 to TRBJ1-1; D remains ambiguous. Per the germline V gene, CDR1 is MNHEY and CDR2 is SVGEGT. V was cut by 2 bases and J by 7 bases, with 17 bases left in between. This CDR3 spans 15 amino acids. For the CDR3, the DNA is TGTGCCAGCAGTTACCCCCTAGATTTTCAACATGAAGCTTTCTTT. Its translation is CASSYPLDFQHEAFF.

This chain uses TRBV28 with TRBJ2-7, with D perhaps TRBD1 (6 bases). The CDR3 covers 13 residues. The germline V and J ends were trimmed by 10 bases and 3 bases, with 16 bases remaining between them. Germline CDR1 MDHEN, CDR2 SYDVKM. The DNA of the CDR3 is TGTGCCACAACAGGGACCTCACGCTACGAGCAGTACTTC. Its translation is CATTGTSRYEQYF.

This chain links TRBV2 with TRBJ2-1, with TRBD2 identical over 13 bases. The germline V gene has CDR1 SNHLY and CDR2 FYNNEI. J was trimmed by 8 bases and V by 6 bases; bases with no gene match: 7. This CDR3 region has 15 residues. CDR3 protein: CASRDTSGRVHEQFF. CDR3 bases: TGTGCCAGCAGGGACACTAGCGGGAGGGTCCATGAGCAGTTCTTC.

This chain uses TRBV5-5 with TRBJ2-7; possibly TRBD2 for D (5 bases). V gave up 2 bases and J gave up 4 bases, with 7 bases separating them. Germline V gives CDR1 SGHKS, CDR2 YYEKEE (reference sequence). This CDR3 comprises 12 residues. The CDR3 protein is CASSLGGYEQYF. The CDR3 DNA reads TGTGCCAGCAGCTTAGGCGGGTACGAGCAGTACTTC. Supplemented by reference TRBV5-5 and TRBJ2-7, the full variable domain reads DAGVTQSPTHLIKTRGQQVTLRCSPISGHKSVSWYQQVLGQGPQFIFQYYEKEERGRGNFPDRFSARQFPNYSSELNVNALLLGDSALYLCASSLGGYEQYFGPGTRLTVT.